In its sample, the clone carrying this T cell receptor (beta chain) was seen a few times. Its antigen is undetermined. These data belong to a study of T cell repertoires in cytomegalovirus infection. The study, taken as a whole, reports: The ex vivo response showed dominance by HLA-C-restricted CMV-specific TCR beta clonotypes.

One entry per CDR3 protein, called by TCRdb with MiXCR from the reads. Of 150,000 to 200,000 distinct CDR3 sequences in the sample, roughly 9% were seen once. This CDR3 comprises 11 residues. Germline CDR1 DFQATT, CDR2 SNEGSKA (reference sequence). With V trimmed by 4 bases and J by 5 bases, 1 base remained unmatched. V gene TRBV20-1 combines with J gene TRBJ2-5; 7 bases line up with TRBD1. Material for sequencing was PBMCs. This receptor was taken from a human donor in good health (CMV status not recorded). Some clones in this sample may be carry-over from other donors' samples. The CDR3 spells CSAMTGETQYF. The DNA for the CDR3 is TGCAGTGCTATGACAGGGGAGACCCAGTACTTC.